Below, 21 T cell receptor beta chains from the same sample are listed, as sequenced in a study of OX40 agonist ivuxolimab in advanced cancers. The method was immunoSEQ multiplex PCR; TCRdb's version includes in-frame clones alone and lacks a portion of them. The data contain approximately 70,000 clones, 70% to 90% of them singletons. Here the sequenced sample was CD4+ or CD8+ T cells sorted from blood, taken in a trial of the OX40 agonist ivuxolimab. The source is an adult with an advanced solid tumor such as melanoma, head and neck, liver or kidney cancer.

The CDR3 coding sequence is TGTGCCAGCAGCGTAGATCTGGGCTCCTACGAGCAGTACTTC. This translates into CASSVDLGSYEQYF. The genes are TRBV9 and TRBJ2-7, with D unclear. The germline gives CDR1 SGDLS, CDR2 YYNGEE. The CDR3 consists of 14 residues. The ends were cut back, 0 bases at V and 0 bases at J, with 7 bases in the middle.

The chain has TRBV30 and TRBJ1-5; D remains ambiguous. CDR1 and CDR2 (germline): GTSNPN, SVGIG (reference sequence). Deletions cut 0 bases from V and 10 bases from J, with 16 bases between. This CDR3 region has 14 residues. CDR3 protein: CAWSVNTAGSPQHF. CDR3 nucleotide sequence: TGTGCCTGGAGTGTAAACACCGCGGGGTCACCCCAGCATTTT.

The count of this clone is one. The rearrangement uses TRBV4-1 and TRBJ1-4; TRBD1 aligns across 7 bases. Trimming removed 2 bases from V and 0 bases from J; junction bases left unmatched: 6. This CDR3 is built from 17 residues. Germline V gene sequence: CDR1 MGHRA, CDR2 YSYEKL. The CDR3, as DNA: TGCGCCAGCAGCCAACGGGGACAGTATCCAACTAATGAAAAACTGTTTTTT. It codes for CASSQRGQYPTNEKLFF.

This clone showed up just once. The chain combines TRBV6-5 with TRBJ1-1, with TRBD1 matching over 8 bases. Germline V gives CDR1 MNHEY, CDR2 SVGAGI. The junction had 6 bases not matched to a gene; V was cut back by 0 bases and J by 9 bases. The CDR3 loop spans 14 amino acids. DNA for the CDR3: TGTGCCAGCAGTTACTCGGGGACAGGAGAAAAAGCTTTCTTT. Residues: CASSYSGTGEKAFF.

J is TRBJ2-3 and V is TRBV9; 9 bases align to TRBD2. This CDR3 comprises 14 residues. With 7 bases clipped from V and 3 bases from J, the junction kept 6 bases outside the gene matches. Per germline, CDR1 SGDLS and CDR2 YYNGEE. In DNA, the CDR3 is TGTGCCAGCGGACAGACTAGCGGTACAGATACGCAGTATTTT. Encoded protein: CASGQTSGTDTQYF.

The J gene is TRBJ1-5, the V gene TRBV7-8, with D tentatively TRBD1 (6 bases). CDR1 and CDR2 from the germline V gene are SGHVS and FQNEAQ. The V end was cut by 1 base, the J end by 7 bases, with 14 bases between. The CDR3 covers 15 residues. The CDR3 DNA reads TGTGCCAGCAGCTTAGGTCAGGGGCAGACCCAGCCCCAGCATTTT. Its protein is CASSLGQGQTQPQHF.

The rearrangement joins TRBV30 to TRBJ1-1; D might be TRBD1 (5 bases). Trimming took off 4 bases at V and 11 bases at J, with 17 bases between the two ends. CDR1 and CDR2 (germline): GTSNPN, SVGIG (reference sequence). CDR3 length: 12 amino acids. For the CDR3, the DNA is TGTGCCTGGAATTCCGGGGCGGTCCGGGCTTTCTTT. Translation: CAWNSGAVRAFF.

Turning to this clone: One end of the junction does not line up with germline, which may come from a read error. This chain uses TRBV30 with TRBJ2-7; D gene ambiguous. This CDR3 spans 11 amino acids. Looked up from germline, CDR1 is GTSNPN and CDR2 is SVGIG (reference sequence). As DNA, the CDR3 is TGTGCCTGGACGGCAGGCTGGGGTCTGCACTTC. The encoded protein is CAWTAGWGLHF.

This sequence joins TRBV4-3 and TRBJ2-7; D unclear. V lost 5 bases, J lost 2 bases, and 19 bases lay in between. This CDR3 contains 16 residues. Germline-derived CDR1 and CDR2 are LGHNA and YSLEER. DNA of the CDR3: TGCGCCAGCAGCGAAGTATCCGGGTCCGGTGCCTACGAGCAGTACTTC. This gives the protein CASSEVSGSGAYEQYF.

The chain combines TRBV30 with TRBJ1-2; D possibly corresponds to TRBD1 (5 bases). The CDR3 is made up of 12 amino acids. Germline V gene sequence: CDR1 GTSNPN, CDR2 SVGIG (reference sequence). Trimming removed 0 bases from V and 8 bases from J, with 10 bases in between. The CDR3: CAWSVSRGGYTF. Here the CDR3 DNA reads TGTGCCTGGAGTGTCAGTCGGGGGGGCTACACCTTC.

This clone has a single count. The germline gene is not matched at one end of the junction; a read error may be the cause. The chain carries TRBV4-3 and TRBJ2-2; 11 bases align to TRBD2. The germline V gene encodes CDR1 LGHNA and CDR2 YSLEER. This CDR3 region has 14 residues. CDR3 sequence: CASSPKPLAGGEVF. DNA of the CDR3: TGCGCCAGCAGCCCTAAACCTCTAGCGGGGGGCGAGGTTTTT.

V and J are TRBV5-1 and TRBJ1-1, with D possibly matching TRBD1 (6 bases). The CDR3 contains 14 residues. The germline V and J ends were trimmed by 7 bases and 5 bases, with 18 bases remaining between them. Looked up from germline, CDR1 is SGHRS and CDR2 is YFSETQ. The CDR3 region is CASRFTGASTEAFF. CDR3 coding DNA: TGCGCCAGCCGATTCACGGGGGCGAGTACTGAAGCTTTCTTT.

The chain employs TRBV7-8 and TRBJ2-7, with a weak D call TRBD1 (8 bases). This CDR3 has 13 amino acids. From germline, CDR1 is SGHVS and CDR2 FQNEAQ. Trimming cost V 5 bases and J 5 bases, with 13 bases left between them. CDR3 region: CASSVQGGNEQYF. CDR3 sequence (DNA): TGTGCCAGCAGCGTACAGGGGGGGAACGAGCAGTACTTC.

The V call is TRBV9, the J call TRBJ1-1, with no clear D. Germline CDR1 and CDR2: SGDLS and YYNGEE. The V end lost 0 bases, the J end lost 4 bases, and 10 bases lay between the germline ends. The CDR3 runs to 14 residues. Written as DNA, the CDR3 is TGTGCCAGCAGCGTAGAGCCGGAGGGCACTGAAGCTTTCTTT. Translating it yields CASSVEPEGTEAFF.

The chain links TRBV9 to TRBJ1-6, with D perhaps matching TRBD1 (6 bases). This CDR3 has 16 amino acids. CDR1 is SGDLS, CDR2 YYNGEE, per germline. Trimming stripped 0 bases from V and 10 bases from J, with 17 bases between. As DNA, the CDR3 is TGTGCCAGCAGCGTAGACGCGACAGGTTCGACATCACCCCTCCACTTT. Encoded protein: CASSVDATGSTSPLHF.

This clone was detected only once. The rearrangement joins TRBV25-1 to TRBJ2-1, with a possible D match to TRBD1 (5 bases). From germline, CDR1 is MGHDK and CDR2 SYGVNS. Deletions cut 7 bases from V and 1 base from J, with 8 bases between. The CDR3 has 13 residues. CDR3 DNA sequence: TGTGCCAGCAAAGGGGTGTCCTACAATGAGCAGTTCTTC. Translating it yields CASKGVSYNEQFF.

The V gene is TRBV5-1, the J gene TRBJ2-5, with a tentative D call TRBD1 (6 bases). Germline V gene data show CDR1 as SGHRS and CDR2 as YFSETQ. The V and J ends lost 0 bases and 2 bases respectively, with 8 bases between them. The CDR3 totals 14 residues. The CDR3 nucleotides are TGCGCCAGCAGCTTGGGACAGGTACAAGAGACCCAGTACTTC. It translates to CASSLGQVQETQYF.

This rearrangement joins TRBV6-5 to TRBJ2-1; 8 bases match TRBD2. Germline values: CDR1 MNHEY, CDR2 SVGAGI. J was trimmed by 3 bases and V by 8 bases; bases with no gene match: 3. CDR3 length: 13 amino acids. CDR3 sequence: CASRSGGYNEQFF. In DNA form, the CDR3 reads TGTGCCAGCCGGAGCGGGGGCTACAATGAGCAGTTCTTC.

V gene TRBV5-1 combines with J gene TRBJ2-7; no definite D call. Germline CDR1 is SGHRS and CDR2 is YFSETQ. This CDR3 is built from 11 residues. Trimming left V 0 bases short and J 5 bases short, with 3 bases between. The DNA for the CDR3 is TGCGCCAGCAGCTTGGCTGACGAGCAGTACTTC. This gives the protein CASSLADEQYF.

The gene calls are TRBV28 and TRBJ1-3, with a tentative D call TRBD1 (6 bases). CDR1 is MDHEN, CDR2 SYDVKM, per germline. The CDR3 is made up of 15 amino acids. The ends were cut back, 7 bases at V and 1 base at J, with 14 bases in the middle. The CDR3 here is CASIAGGGSGNTIYF. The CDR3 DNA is TGTGCCAGCATTGCTGGAGGGGGATCTGGAAACACCATATATTTT. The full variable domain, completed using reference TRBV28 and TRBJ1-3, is DVKVTQSSRYLVKRTGEKVFLECVQDMDHENMFWYRQDPGLGLRLIYFSYDVKMKEKGDIPEGYSVSREKKERFSLILESASTNQTSMYLCASIAGGGSGNTIYFGEGSWLTVV.

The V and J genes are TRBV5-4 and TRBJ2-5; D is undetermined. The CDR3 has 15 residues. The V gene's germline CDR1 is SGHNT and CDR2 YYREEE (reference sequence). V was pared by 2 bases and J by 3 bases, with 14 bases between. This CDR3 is CASSLGWTGKETQYF. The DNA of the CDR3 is TGTGCCAGCAGCTTAGGGTGGACGGGTAAAGAGACCCAGTACTTC.